This T cell receptor (beta chain) is from a study of blood T cell repertoires in COVID-19. Study context: Donors in the United States, Italy and Spain gave samples during acute or convalescent COVID-19. Sources were T cells, B-cell-depleted T cells, or PBMCs; the material itself was cDNA or gDNA.

V shed 0 bases and J shed 0 bases, with 15 bases lying between them. Germline V gene lookup returns CDR1 SGHAT and CDR2 FQNNGV. This CDR3 is 18 amino acids long. Methods used by the authors: Researchers report that nucleated cell counts were estimated from reference gene primer amplification. The method was immunoSEQ multiplex PCR; TCRdb's version includes in-frame clones alone and lacks a portion of them. D and trimming were read from the DNA, whereas the V and J calls and clone size are those reported in that table. The sample carries 45,000 to 55,000 clones, over 80% recorded once. Sequences were obtained from peripheral blood. This TCR derives from a man aged 50 or older with acute or convalescent COVID-19. The chain employs TRBV11-2 and TRBJ2-1; D is possibly TRBD1 (5 bases). The CDR3 nucleotides are TGTGCCAGCAGCTTAGAAAGAGCAGGGTTCGGCTCCTACAATGAGCAGTTCTTC. This sequence encodes CASSLERAGFGSYNEQFF.